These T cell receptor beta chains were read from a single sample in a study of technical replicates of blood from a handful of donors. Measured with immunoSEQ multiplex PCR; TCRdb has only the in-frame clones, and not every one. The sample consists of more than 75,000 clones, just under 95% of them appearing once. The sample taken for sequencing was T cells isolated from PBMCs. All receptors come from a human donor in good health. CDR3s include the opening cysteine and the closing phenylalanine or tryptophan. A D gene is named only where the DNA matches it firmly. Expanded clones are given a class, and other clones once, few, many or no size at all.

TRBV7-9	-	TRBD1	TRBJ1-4	TGTGCCAGCAGCACCTATCAGGGGGCGCACGAAAAACTGTTTTTT	CASSTYQGAHEKLFF
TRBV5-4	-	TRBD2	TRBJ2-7	TGTGCCAGCAGCCCGGGAGGGCCCAACGAGCAGTACTTC	CASSPGGPNEQYF
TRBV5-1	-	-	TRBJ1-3	TGCGCCAGCAGGCCCGCGTCCGGAAACACCATATATTTT	CASRPASGNTIYF
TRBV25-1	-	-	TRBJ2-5	TGTGCCAGCAGTGATGTTACAGTTGAAGAGACCCAGTACTTC	CASSDVTVEETQYF
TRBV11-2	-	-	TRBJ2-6	TGTGCCAGCAGCTTAAGTCCTCGGGTAAACTCTGGGGCCAACGTCCTGACTTTC	CASSLSPRVNSGANVLTF
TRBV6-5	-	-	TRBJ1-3	TGTGCCAGCAGTTATTACCGGGACACCCGAAACACCATATATTTT	CASSYYRDTRNTIYF
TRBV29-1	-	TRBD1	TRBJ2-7	TGCAGCGTGTGGACAGGGGACTACGAGCAGTACTTC	CSVWTGDYEQYF
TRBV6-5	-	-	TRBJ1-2	TGTGCCAGCAGTTACTCGAAAGGGGTGGGAGGCTACACCTTC	CASSYSKGVGGYTF
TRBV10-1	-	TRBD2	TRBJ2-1	TGCGCCAGCAGTGATAGGAGCGGGGCACACAATGAGCAGTTCTTC	CASSDRSGAHNEQFF
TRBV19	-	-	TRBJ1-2	TGTGCCAGTCAGGGAACAAACGACTATGGCTACACCTTC	CASQGTNDYGYTF
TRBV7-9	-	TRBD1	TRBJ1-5	TGTGCCAGCAGTTCCGGGACAGGGATGAGTCAGCCCCAGCATTTT	CASSSGTGMSQPQHF
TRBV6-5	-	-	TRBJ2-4	TGTGCCAGCCGGGACCTAAGCGGGCGAAACATTCAGTACTTC	CASRDLSGRNIQYF
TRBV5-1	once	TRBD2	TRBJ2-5	TGCGCCAGCAGCATAGGACTAGCAGCCCAAGAGACCCAGTACTTC	CASSIGLAAQETQYF
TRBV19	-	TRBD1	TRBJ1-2	TGTGCCAGTACTCCGACAGGGCTCGATGGCTACACCTTC	CASTPTGLDGYTF
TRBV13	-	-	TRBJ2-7	TGTGCCAGCAGCTGGGACCGAGGGGGAGAGCAGTACTTC	CASSWDRGGEQYF
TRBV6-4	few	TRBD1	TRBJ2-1	TGTGCCAGCAGTGACAGGGGACAGGGGGTGAATGAGCAGTTCTTC	CASSDRGQGVNEQFF
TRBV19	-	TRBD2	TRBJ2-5	TGTGCCAGTATCCTACCGGGACTAGCGGGAAGGGAAGAGACCCAGTACTTC	CASILPGLAGREETQYF
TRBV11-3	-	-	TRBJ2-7	TGTGCCAGCAGCTTATATACAGGGCGCGAGCAGTACTTC	CASSLYTGREQYF
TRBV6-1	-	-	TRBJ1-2	TGTGCCAGCAAAATAGCAGCAGGGGTTGGCTACACCTTC	CASKIAAGVGYTF
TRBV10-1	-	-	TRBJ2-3	TGCGCCAGCAGAAGCGGACGGAGCACAGATACGCAGTATTTT	CASRSGRSTDTQYF
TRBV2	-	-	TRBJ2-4	TGTGCCAGCGGTGTTTCGGCGGACATTCAGTACTTC	CASGVSADIQYF
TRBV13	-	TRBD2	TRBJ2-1	TGTGCCAGCAGTCCTTTAGCGGGGTACAATGAGCAGTTCTTC	CASSPLAGYNEQFF
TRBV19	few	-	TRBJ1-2	TGTGCCAGTGGAGTCACTCAGGTAGCGGGCTACACCTTC	CASGVTQVAGYTF
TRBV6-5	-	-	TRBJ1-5	TGTGCCAGCAGTTACCGGGGGGTTGGTCAGCCCCAGCATTTT	CASSYRGVGQPQHF
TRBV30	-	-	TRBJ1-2	TGTGCCTGGAGTTACTATTGGCCCGAGGATGGCTACACCTTC	CAWSYYWPEDGYTF
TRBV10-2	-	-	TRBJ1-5	TGCGCCAGCAGTGAGAGTGCCGGGCAGCCCCAGCATTTT	CASSESAGQPQHF
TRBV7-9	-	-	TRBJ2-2	TGTGCCAGCAGCCCTCCCCGGGAGAGAGACACCGGGGAGCTGTTTTTT	CASSPPRERDTGELFF
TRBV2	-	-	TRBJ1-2	TGTGCCAGCAAAGCAGGCATTAACTATGGCTACACCTTC	CASKAGINYGYTF
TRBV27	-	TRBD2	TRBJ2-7	TGTGCCAGCAGCCCAAGCGGGGCGAGCTCCTACGAGCAGTACTTC	CASSPSGASSYEQYF
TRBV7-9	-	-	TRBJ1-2	TGTGCCAGCAGCTTGACAGAGGGAGGTCATGGCTACACCTTC	CASSLTEGGHGYTF
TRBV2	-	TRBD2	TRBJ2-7	TGTGCCAGCAGGCGGGAGAGGCTCAACGAGCAGTACTTC	CASRRERLNEQYF
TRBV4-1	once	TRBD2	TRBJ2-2	TGCGCCAGCAGCCATGGGACTAGCGGGAGGACCGGGGAGCTGTTTTTT	CASSHGTSGRTGELFF
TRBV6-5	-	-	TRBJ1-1	TGTGCCAGCACCAGATCTGGGGGGGCTGAAGCTTTCTTT	CASTRSGGAEAFF
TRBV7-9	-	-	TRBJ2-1	TGTGCCAGCAGCTGGGAGCCCGGGACTTCGAGCTCCTACAATGAGCAGTTCTTC	CASSWEPGTSSSYNEQFF
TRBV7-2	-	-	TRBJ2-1	TGTGCCAGCAGCTTAGTCGGCGGGGGCGACGGCTACAATGAGCAGTTCTTC	CASSLVGGGDGYNEQFF
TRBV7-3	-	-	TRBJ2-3	TGTGCCAGCAGCCTGGAGATTAGGGATACGCAGTATTTT	CASSLEIRDTQYF
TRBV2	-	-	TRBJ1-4	TGTGCCAGCATAGGGGCGCCTCACTGGAATGAAAAACTGTTTTTT	CASIGAPHWNEKLFF
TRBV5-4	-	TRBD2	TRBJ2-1	TGTGCCAGCAGGCCCCCAGCGGGGGCCTCCTACAATGAGCAGTTCTTC	CASRPPAGASYNEQFF
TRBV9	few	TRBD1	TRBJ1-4	TGTGCCAGCAGCCCAGGAGGGACAGGGAATGAAAAACTGTTTTTT	CASSPGGTGNEKLFF
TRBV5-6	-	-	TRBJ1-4	TGTGCCAGCAGCTTGCTTCAGGTTGGGGAGAAACTGTTTTTT	CASSLLQVGEKLFF
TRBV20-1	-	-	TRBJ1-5	TGCAGTGCTAGTCAGGGGAAGCCCCAGCATTTT	CSASQGKPQHF
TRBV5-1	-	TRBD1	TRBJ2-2	TGCGCCAGCAGCTTGACAGGGGGAACCGGGGAGCTGTTTTTT	CASSLTGGTGELFF
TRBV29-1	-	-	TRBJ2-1	TGCAGCGTTGAGATAGCTACGAGCTCCTACAATGAGCAGTTCTTC	CSVEIATSSYNEQFF
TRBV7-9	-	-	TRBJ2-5	TGTGCCAGCAGCTCCTCAACGTCCTCCCGGGGTGGAGAGACCCAGTACTTC	CASSSSTSSRGGETQYF
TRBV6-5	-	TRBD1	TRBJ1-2	TGTGCCAGCTCCCGGACAGGGGGCGGCTACACCTTC	CASSRTGGGYTF
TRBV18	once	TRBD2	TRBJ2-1	TGTGCCAGCTCACCATCAGCCGGACTAGCGGGAGAGGGGAATGAGCAGTTCTTC	CASSPSAGLAGEGNEQFF
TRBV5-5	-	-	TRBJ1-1	TGTGCCAGCAGCTTTCCAGAGAACACTGAAGCTTTCTTT	CASSFPENTEAFF
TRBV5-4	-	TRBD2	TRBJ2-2	TGTGCCAGCACCCGTACAGCGGGAGTACGAACCGGGGAGCTGTTTTTT	CASTRTAGVRTGELFF
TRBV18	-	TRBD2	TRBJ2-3	TGTGCCAGCTCACCTCCCGCTAGCGGGGTTACAGATACGCAGTATTTT	CASSPPASGVTDTQYF
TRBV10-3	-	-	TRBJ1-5	TGTGCCATCAGTGAGCGTACAGGGTTTCGGAATCAGCCCCAGCATTTT	CAISERTGFRNQPQHF
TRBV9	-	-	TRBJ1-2	TGTGCCAGCAGCGTAGCGGGGGGCGGAATCTATGGCTACACCTTC	CASSVAGGGIYGYTF
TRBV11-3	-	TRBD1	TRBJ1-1	TGTGCCAGCAGCTCCCAGGGACAGACGAACACTGAAGCTTTCTTT	CASSSQGQTNTEAFF
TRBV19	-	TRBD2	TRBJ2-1	TGTGCCAGTAGTATTGAACTAGCGGGAAGAGAGCAGTTCTTC	CASSIELAGREQFF
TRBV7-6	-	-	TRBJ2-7	TGTGCCAGCAGCTTAGGGTGGGGCAGAAACTTTTCCTACGAGCAGTACTTC	CASSLGWGRNFSYEQYF
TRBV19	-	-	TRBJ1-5	TGTGCCAGTAGTTTCGAGGGCGGCGGGAATCAGCCCCAGCATTTT	CASSFEGGGNQPQHF
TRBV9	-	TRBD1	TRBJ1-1	TGTGCCAGCAGCGTAGTTAGCGGATGGACAGGGAGAATGAACACTGAAGCTTTCTTT	CASSVVSGWTGRMNTEAFF
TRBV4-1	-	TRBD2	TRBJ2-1	TGCGCCAGCAGCCAAGTTGATTCTAGCGGGAGGGCCTACAATGAGCAGTTCTTC	CASSQVDSSGRAYNEQFF
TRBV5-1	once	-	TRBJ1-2	TGCGCCAGCAGCCTGCTCGGGGACTATGGCTACACCTTC	CASSLLGDYGYTF
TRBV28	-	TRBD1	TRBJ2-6	TGTGCCAGCAGTTTATTAGGACAGGGGACCTCTGGGGCCAACGTCCTGACTTTC	CASSLLGQGTSGANVLTF
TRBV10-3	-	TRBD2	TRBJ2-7	TGTGCCATCAGTGAATCGGCGGGGGGGACCTACGAGCAGTACTTC	CAISESAGGTYEQYF